A selection of T cell receptor beta chains follows, all from one sample in a study of PD-1 blockade in classical Hodgkin lymphoma. Profiled with immunoSEQ multiplex PCR; TCRdb holds only in-frame clones, not every one. The sample lists tens of thousands of clones, about 89% occurring once. Material: peripheral blood mononuclear cells (PBMCs), obtained at baseline. The receptors here all came from a human donor with classical Hodgkin lymphoma. Both conserved end residues are part of each CDR3. The order of the fields is J gene, V gene, CDR3 protein.

TRBJ2-1 | TRBV27 | CASSLSAGVYNEQFF
TRBJ2-7 | TRBV5-1 | CASSLPAAEQYF
TRBJ2-6 | TRBV19 | CASTHRGLNSGANVLTF
TRBJ2-7 | TRBV11-2 | CASSFGTSGTYEQYF
TRBJ1-2 | TRBV14 | CASSQDPSGNYYGYTF
TRBJ1-2 | TRBV18 | CASSPQNRGTNYGYTF
TRBJ1-2 | TRBV29-1 | CSVALTGLAYTF
TRBJ1-5 | TRBV6-1 | CASSEDLTGPYSNQPQHF
TRBJ2-2 | TRBV28 | CASSLAGPNTGELFF
TRBJ2-7 | TRBV19 | CASSIPPGQGDSPCEQYF
TRBJ2-2 | TRBV7-6 | CASSVWMWTRRGAGELFF
TRBJ2-5 | TRBV28 | CASLRAGQAWETQYF